This T cell receptor beta chain emerged from a study of T cell clusters in autoimmune cytopenias. TRB rearrangements were amplified by touch-down multiplex PCR with mixed TRB-A/B primers. TCRdb re-called the multiplex PCR reads, yielding one record per CDR3 amino acid sequence without DNA. The sample includes approximately 1,200 distinct CDR3 sequences. CDR3 length equals 11 residues. Germline loops: CDR1 GTSNPN, CDR2 SVGIG (reference sequence). In terms of frequency, this clonotype is large (0.1 to 1%). Tens of thousands of genome equivalents of blood DNA were amplified for TRB. These data were likewise used in another study, on T cell repertoires in aging, cancer and after chemotherapy. That source notes: About 9.1 million TCR reads were in the whole dataset. Across the chemotherapy interval, each cancer cohort showed higher median generation probability, suggesting thymic rebound.

Sequenced sample: peripheral blood. This rearrangement joins TRBV30 to TRBJ2-7. This TCR was recovered from a human donor in good health. CDR3 amino acids: CSYLGTYEQYF.